Listed here is a single T cell receptor beta chain. Its target is not known. Other DNA sequences in this specimen translate into the identical CDR3. The PCR was carried out with 60 Vbeta primers and 13 Jbeta primers. Using immunoSEQ multiplex PCR, the repertoire was profiled, and TCRdb retains in-frame clones only, with some absent. Of roughly 200,000 clones listed, 80% are singletons. The data belong to a study of cytomegalovirus exposure and HLA in healthy donors. General study findings and limits: Within a later analysis, the majority of CMV-associated TCR beta chains appeared HLA-restricted. High sensitivity and specificity were reportedly achieved when the classifier diagnosed cytomegalovirus status. Being productive about 87% or about 30% of the time was typical of most TCR beta V segments in an earlier analysis.

Looked up from germline, CDR1 is SGHNT and CDR2 is YENEEA. This CDR3 region has 14 residues. V lost 1 base to trimming and J lost 2 bases, with 8 bases between them. What was sequenced was PBMCs. This sequence joins TRBV11-3 and TRBJ1-2; no clear D gene. This receptor was identified in a boy aged 5-17 years in good health and CMV-seronegative. CDR3 amino acids: CASSLGAQNYGYTF. CDR3 bases: TGTGCCAGCAGCTTAGGGGCCCAAAACTATGGCTACACCTTC.